This T cell receptor beta chain was captured in a study of T cells in Graves' hyperthyroidism and ophthalmopathy (dated by TCRdb to between 2018 and 2021). The study in broad terms: To identify distinguishing TCR V-J signatures, a discovery cohort of some 100 patients was used, comprising fewer than 45 with Graves' ophthalmopathy and approximately 57 with stable Graves' hyperthyroidism. Prospective prediction of ophthalmopathy was tested in an independent validation cohort consisting of 18 to 20 hyperthyroidism patients and 15 to 17 patients who later progressed to ophthalmopathy. The roughly 91 discovery patients were randomly divided into training and test sets at a 7:3 ratio. In over five Graves' hyperthyroidism patients, the study also compared T-cell repertoires from thyroid tissue with T-cell repertoires from blood. Once sampling was done, hyperthyroidism patients were given methimazole at a starting dose of 30 mg daily, whereas ophthalmopathy patients were given high-dose intravenous methylprednisolone. The paper describes TCR Vbeta CDR3 sequencing of 130 to 150 peripheral blood samples, made up of 40 to 45 ophthalmopathy patients, roughly 75 hyperthyroidism patients and roughly 17 progressor patients.

For this clonotype: The antigen this receptor binds is unknown. A junction end diverges from the germline sequence, so it may reflect a read error.

Study-level results and caveats: In validation, progression to ophthalmopathy was predicted by the model with about 70% sensitivity and nearly 75% specificity, a median of around 6.5 months before onset. Most expanded thyroid clonotypes (frequency above 0.001) were also detected in blood, a finding suggesting that blood repertoires may reflect thyroid immune responses. In cross-validation, a model built on a 13 V-J signature told ophthalmopathy apart from stable hyperthyroidism with approximately 91% sensitivity and approximately 81% specificity, and in testing the same model reached 80%/75%. No statistical method was used to set the sample size in advance, and investigators knew the group allocation.

Exclusion was applied to patients with uncontrolled infections, other autoimmune diseases, pregnancy or lactation. Diagnoses relied on clinical symptoms, serum thyroxine and TRAb, thyroid ultrasound and orbital computed tomography. Total RNA was extracted using Trizol reagent, and RNA quality was assessed on an Agilent 2100 Bioanalyzer. TCR beta CDR3 regions were amplified from RNA transcripts. The first round of RT-PCR for the TCR CDR3 was performed with the HTBI primer set and the Qiagen OneStep RT-PCR kit. The libraries were constructed in a second round of multiplex PCR and then size-selected and purified. Paired-end sequencing of the libraries was performed with 100 bp reads on an Illumina HiSeq2000. For the original study's pipeline: SOAPnuke was used to process the raw data, with reads discarded if the reads contained adapters or uncalled bases, had a mean Phred below 15, or lacked an exact constant-primer or identifier match. High-quality paired reads were merged with COPE v1.2.5, and unique nucleotide sequences were defined as clonotypes. MiTCR v1.1 was used to align the clonotypes against IMGT TRBV, TRBD and TRBJ reference segments. Only V-J combinations with frequency above 0.0001, covering about 99% of repertoires, were analysed. A TCS score was defined as the ratio of F50 (clonal expansion) to E x V (chaos), with BLOSUM62-based TCRdist applied between CDR3 peptides within each V-J. Welch's t-statistics and random forest reduced fewer than 600 V-J features to 13, which were used in a naive Bayes classifier (R e1071). Thyroid-blood repertoire similarity was quantified with the Morisita-Horn index. Using fastp trimming at Q25 and MiXCR clonotype assembly, TCRdb reanalyzed the public sequencing data and kept in-frame beta chains. Rows matching on CDR3 protein sequence are summarized as one entry with the most common DNA and genes. The V and J calls, along with clone size, are taken from TCRdb and not from the paper's own processing. A total of around 600,000 distinct CDR3 sequences appear in this sample, approximately 42% of them only once. The leading ten clones occupy about 7.7% of the sample.

Per the germline V gene, WSHSY is the CDR1 and SAAADI is the CDR2. The CDR3, from cysteine to phenylalanine, totals 14 residues. CDR3 DNA only is kept here, 42 bases in frame from base 1. The receptor was isolated from an adult man with Graves' disease, either hyperthyroidism or ophthalmopathy (not recorded which). The sequence is built from TRBV10-2 and TRBJ1-5; the central 8 bases match TRBD1. The sequenced sample was peripheral blood or thyroid tissue (not recorded which). The bases read TGTGCCAGCAGTTCGACAGGGGACCTAAGGCCCCAGCATTTT. The encoded protein is CASSSTGDLRPQHF.